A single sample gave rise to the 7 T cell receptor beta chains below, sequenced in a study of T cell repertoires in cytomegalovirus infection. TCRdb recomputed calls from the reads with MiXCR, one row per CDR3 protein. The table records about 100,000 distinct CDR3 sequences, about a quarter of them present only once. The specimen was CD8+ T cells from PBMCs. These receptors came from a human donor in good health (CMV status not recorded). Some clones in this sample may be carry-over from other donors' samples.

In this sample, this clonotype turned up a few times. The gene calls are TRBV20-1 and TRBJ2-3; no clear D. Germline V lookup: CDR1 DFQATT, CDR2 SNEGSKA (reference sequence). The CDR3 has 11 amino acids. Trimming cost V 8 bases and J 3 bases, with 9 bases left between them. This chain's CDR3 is CSTRITDTQYF. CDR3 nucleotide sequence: TGCAGTACAAGGATTACAGATACGCAGTATTTT.

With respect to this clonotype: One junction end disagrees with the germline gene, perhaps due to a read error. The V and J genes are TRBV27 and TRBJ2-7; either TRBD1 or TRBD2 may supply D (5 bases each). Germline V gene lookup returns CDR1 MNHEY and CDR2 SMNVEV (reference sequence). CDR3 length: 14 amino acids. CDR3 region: CASSLSGSRGEQYF. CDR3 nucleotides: TGTGCCAGCAGTCTATCAGGGTCGAGGGGCGAGCAGTACTTC.

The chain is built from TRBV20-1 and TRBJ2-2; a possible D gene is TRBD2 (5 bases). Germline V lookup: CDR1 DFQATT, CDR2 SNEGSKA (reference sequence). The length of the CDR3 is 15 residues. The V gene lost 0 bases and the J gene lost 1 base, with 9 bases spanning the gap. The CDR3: CSARDQRGNTGELFF. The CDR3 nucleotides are TGCAGTGCTAGAGATCAACGGGGGAACACCGGGGAGCTGTTTTTT.

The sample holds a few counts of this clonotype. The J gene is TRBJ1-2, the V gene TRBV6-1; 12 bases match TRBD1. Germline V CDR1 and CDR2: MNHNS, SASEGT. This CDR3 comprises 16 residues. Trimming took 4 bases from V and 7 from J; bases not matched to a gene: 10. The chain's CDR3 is CASSGTLGQGAIGYTF. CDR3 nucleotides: TGTGCCAGCAGTGGAACGTTGGGACAGGGGGCGATTGGCTACACCTTC.

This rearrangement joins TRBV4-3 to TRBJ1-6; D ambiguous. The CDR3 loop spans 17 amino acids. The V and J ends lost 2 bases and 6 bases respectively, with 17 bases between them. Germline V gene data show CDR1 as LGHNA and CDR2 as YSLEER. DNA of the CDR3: TGCGCCAGCAGCCAACGGGCCCAAGGAATGGGTAATTCACCCCTCCACTTT. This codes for CASSQRAQGMGNSPLHF.

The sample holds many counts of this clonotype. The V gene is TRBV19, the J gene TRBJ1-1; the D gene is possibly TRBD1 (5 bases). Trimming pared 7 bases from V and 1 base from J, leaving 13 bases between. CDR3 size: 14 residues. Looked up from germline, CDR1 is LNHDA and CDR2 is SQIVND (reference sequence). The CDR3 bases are TGTGCCAGTACGATCGGACAAACGAACACTGAAGCTTTCTTT. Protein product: CASTIGQTNTEAFF.

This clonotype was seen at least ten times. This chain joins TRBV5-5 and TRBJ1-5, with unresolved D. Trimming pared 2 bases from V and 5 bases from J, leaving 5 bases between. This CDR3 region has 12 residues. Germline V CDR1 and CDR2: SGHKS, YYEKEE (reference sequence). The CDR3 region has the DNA TGTGCCAGCAGCTTAATGGATCAGCCCCAGCATTTT. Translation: CASSLMDQPQHF.